A single sample gave rise to the 20 T cell receptor beta chains below, sequenced in a study of blood T cell repertoires in COVID-19. TCRdb keeps only in-frame clones here, not all; method: immunoSEQ multiplex PCR. The repertoire holds 190,000 or so clones, about 90% seen once, with 1.2% in the top ten. Sequencing was done on a sample of PBMCs or T cells enriched from blood (not recorded which). The receptors stem from a man aged 30 to 39 who had recovered from COVID-19.

The chain is built from TRBV10-2 and TRBJ1-5; no reliable D call. V was shortened by 0 bases and J by 0 bases, with 3 bases between the two germline ends. CDR3 size: 14 residues. Germline CDR1 and CDR2: WSHSY and SAAADI. CDR3 nucleotides: TGCGCCAGCAGTGAGTCCTATAGCAATCAGCCCCAGCATTTT. Protein sequence: CASSESYSNQPQHF.

The J gene is TRBJ1-1, the V gene TRBV5-4, with 8 bases that match TRBD1. Germline V gene data show CDR1 as SGHNT and CDR2 as YYREEE (reference sequence). The V gene end was trimmed by 2 bases and the J gene end by 4 bases; junction bases not matched to a gene: 4. This CDR3 has 14 amino acids. The CDR3 sequence is CASSFRGQGTEAFF. The CDR3 DNA is TGTGCCAGCAGCTTCAGGGGGCAGGGCACTGAAGCTTTCTTT.

This sequence joins TRBV9 and TRBJ2-2; 9 nucleotides align to TRBD2. The germline V gene encodes CDR1 SGDLS and CDR2 YYNGEE. The CDR3 has 15 amino acids. V lost 4 bases to trimming and J lost 6 bases; unmatched junction nucleotides: 7. The CDR3 bases are TGTGCCAGCAGCCCGATAGCGGGAGCAGCCGGGGAGCTGTTTTTT. Amino acid sequence: CASSPIAGAAGELFF.

V usage is TRBV5-1 and J usage is TRBJ2-1; TRBD1 aligns across 9 bases. The germline CDR1 and CDR2 sequences are SGHRS and YFSETQ. The length of the CDR3 is 14 residues. V lost 0 bases, J lost 9 bases, and 4 bases stayed unmatched. The CDR3 bases are TGCGCCAGCAGCTTGGTGACAGGGGGAATTGAGCAGTTCTTC. Translated, it gives CASSLVTGGIEQFF.

This chain uses TRBV11-3 with TRBJ1-6, with a possible D match to TRBD1 (6 bases). CDR1 is SGHNT, CDR2 YENEEA, per germline. Trimming took 1 base from V and 7 from J, leaving 8 bases between them. The CDR3 extends over 14 amino acids. The CDR3 region is CASSLAGVNSPLHF. CDR3 coding DNA: TGTGCCAGCAGCTTAGCAGGGGTGAATTCACCCCTCCACTTT.

The chain links TRBV6-5 to TRBJ2-1; a weak D match, TRBD2 (5 bases). The V gene lost 8 bases and the J gene lost 0 bases, with 5 bases spanning the gap. The CDR3 is 12 amino acids. The germline V gene has CDR1 MNHEY and CDR2 SVGAGI. The CDR3 sequence is CASGSSYNEQFF. The CDR3 nucleotides read TGTGCCAGCGGGAGCTCCTACAATGAGCAGTTCTTC.

This clone was recorded a few times. The chain uses TRBV7-9 and TRBJ1-5; 9 bases align to TRBD1. Trimming at V came to 1 base and at J to 7 bases, leaving 14 bases not matched to a gene. The CDR3 is made up of 18 amino acids. CDR1 is SEHNR, CDR2 FQNEAQ, per germline (reference sequence). The CDR3 nucleotides are TGTGCCAGCAGCTTAGATGTCTTTTCCGGGACAGGGACCCAGCCCCAGCATTTT. It translates to CASSLDVFSGTGTQPQHF.

The chain joins TRBV7-2 to TRBJ2-1, with 7 bases aligning to TRBD2. Germline trimming cut 1 base from V and 6 bases from J; bases unmatched to any gene: 9. CDR3 length equals 16 residues. CDR1 and CDR2 (germline): SGHTA, FQGNSA. In DNA, the CDR3 is TGTGCCAGCAGCTTAGGTCTGGGGAGGGCCTCCAATGAGCAGTTCTTC. Its translation is CASSLGLGRASNEQFF.

The rearrangement links TRBV3-1 (or the pseudogene TRBV3-2) to TRBJ2-1; 7 bases fit TRBD2. Germline CDR1 LGHDT, CDR2 YNNKEL (reference sequence). With V trimmed by 0 bases and J by 3 bases, 8 bases remained unmatched. This CDR3 contains 17 residues. The CDR3 DNA is TGTGCCAGCAGCCAAGATTGGCGGGAGAGACACTACAATGAGCAGTTCTTC. It codes for CASSQDWRERHYNEQFF.

The rearrangement links TRBV24-1 to TRBJ2-1, with TRBD2 matching over 10 bases. The V gene's germline CDR1 is KGHDR and CDR2 SFDVKD. The junction had 6 bases not matched to a gene; V was cut back by 10 bases and J by 4 bases. CDR3 size: 14 residues. The CDR3 DNA reads TGTGCCACAAGTCTAGCGGGAGCTTACAATGAGCAGTTCTTC. It codes for CATSLAGAYNEQFF.

This sequence joins TRBV7-2 and TRBJ2-3; 7 nucleotides align to TRBD2. The length of the CDR3 is 18 residues. The ends lost 5 bases at V and 2 bases at J; junction bases unmatched: 16. From germline, CDR1 is SGHTA and CDR2 FQGNSA. CDR3 residues: CASSHLAGDPFDTDTQYF. The DNA of the CDR3 is TGTGCCAGCAGCCATCTGGCGGGGGACCCCTTTGACACAGATACGCAGTATTTT.

V usage is TRBV6-1 and J usage is TRBJ2-6; D unclear. This CDR3 is built from 14 residues. V was cut by 2 bases and J by 0 bases, with 2 bases left in between. Germline V gives CDR1 MNHNS, CDR2 SASEGT. CDR3 sequence (DNA): TGTGCCAGCAGTGAACTCTCTGGGGCCAACGTCCTGACTTTC. Translating it yields CASSELSGANVLTF.

This chain joins TRBV28 and TRBJ1-5; 7 bases agree with TRBD1. Germline loops: CDR1 MDHEN, CDR2 SYDVKM. The CDR3 has 14 residues. V shed 1 base and J 4 bases; nucleotides not matched to a gene: 1. In nucleotides, the CDR3 is TGTGCCAGCAGTTTATTCAGGGGGAATCAGCCCCAGCATTTT. Its protein product is CASSLFRGNQPQHF.

V is TRBV19 and J is TRBJ2-5; 7 bases align to TRBD1. This CDR3 is 13 amino acids long. Germline V gives CDR1 LNHDA, CDR2 SQIVND (reference sequence). V lost 5 bases and J lost 7; bases outside the gene matches: 7. CDR3 amino acids: CASSATGSATQYF. The CDR3 region has the DNA TGTGCCAGTAGTGCGACAGGGTCGGCGACCCAGTACTTC.

The chain carries TRBV18 and TRBJ1-2; no definite D call. Germline loops: CDR1 KGHSH, CDR2 LQKENI. This CDR3 region has 15 residues. V lost 2 bases to trimming and J lost 0 bases, with 10 bases between them. The CDR3: CASSPVQSTNYGYTF. CDR3 DNA sequence: TGTGCCAGCTCACCAGTACAGTCTACTAACTATGGCTACACCTTC.

The chain links TRBV29-1 to TRBJ2-1; 7 bases are shared with TRBD1. The germline V gene has CDR1 SQVTM and CDR2 ANQGSEA. V shed 3 bases, J shed 7 bases, and the junction held 3 bases outside the gene matches. The CDR3 consists of 12 residues. For the CDR3, the DNA is TGCAGCGTTGAGGGACAGTCAAATGAGCAGTTCTTC. Translated, it gives CSVEGQSNEQFF.

This clone was observed a single time. The chain uses TRBV9 and TRBJ2-3; maybe TRBD2 (6 bases). The CDR3 is 16 amino acids. In germline, CDR1 is SGDLS, CDR2 YYNGEE. V was shortened by 0 bases and J by 0 bases, with 11 bases between the two germline ends. CDR3 in amino acids: CASSVGGEASTDTQYF. The CDR3 DNA follows: TGTGCCAGCAGCGTAGGGGGGGAAGCTAGCACAGATACGCAGTATTTT.

The chain uses TRBV29-1 and TRBJ2-3, with 14 positions matching TRBD2. From germline, CDR1 is SQVTM and CDR2 ANQGSEA. V gave up 3 bases and J gave up 4 bases; unmatched junction bases: 3. The CDR3 has 15 amino acids. The DNA of the CDR3 is TGCAGCGTTGAGGGGACTAGCGGGAGTTCAGATACGCAGTATTTT. As protein: CSVEGTSGSSDTQYF.

The rearrangement links TRBV4-3 to TRBJ2-7; 12 bases are a match to TRBD2. V shed 2 bases and J 3 bases; nucleotides not matched to a gene: 5. Germline CDR1 and CDR2: LGHNA and YSLEER. The CDR3 contains 16 residues. CDR3 bases: TGCGCCAGCAGCCAAACACTAGCGGGGGGACACTACGAGCAGTACTTC. This translates into CASSQTLAGGHYEQYF.

The rearrangement joins TRBV5-7 to TRBJ1-2, with 10 bases lining up with TRBD1. TRBV5-7 is given ORF status, its function remaining uncertain. V shed 2 bases, J shed 3 bases, and the junction held 10 bases outside the gene matches. This CDR3 has 17 residues. The CDR3 nucleotides read TGTGCCAGCAGCTTTTTTGACAGGGGGCGCCCGGACTATGGCTACACCTTC. It yields the protein CASSFFDRGRPDYGYTF.